The text below deals with one T cell receptor (beta chain). The data were taken from a study of blood T cell repertoires in COVID-19. Overall study context: Collection of acute and convalescent COVID-19 samples took place in the United States, Italy and Spain. T cells, B-cell-depleted T cells, or PBMCs supplied cDNA or gDNA.

Seattle researchers signed up patients amid active infection and tracked them longitudinally. The CDR3 extends over 14 amino acids. Germline V CDR1 and CDR2: LGHDT, YNNKEL (reference sequence). V lost 1 base, J lost 8 bases, and 12 bases lay in between. Per the study methods: Researchers report that nucleated cell counts were estimated from reference gene primer amplification. This table comes from immunoSEQ multiplex PCR, and its TCRdb copy is limited to in-frame clones, with some not included. V, J and clone size derive from that table, while D and trimming were established from the DNA sequence. The sample yields under 200,000 clones, 70% to 90% seen once.

V and J are TRBV3-1 (or the pseudogene TRBV3-2) and TRBJ1-5; no reliable D call. The source of this sequence is a woman between 45 and 60 years old with COVID-19, enrolled during active disease. The sequencing input was peripheral blood. For the CDR3, the DNA is TGTGCCAGCAGCCAAGTCCGGGGAAATGAGCCCCAGCATTTT. Its protein is CASSQVRGNEPQHF.